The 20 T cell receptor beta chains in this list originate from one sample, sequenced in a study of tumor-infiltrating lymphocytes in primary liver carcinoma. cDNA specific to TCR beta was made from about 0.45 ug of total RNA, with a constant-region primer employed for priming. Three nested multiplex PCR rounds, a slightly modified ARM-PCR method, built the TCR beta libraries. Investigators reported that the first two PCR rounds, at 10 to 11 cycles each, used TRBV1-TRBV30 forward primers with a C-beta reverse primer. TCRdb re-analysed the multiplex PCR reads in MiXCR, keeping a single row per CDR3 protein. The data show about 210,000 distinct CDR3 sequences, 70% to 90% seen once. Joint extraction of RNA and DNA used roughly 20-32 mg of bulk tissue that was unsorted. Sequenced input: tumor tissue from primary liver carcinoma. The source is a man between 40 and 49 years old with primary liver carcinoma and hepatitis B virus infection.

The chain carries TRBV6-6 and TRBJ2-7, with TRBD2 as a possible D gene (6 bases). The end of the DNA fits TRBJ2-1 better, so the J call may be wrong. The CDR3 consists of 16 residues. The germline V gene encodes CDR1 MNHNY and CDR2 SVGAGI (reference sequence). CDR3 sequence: CASLLDSGTSSYEQFF. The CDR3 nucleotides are TGTGCCAGTCTTTTGGATAGCGGAACAAGCTCCTACGAGCAGTTCTTC.

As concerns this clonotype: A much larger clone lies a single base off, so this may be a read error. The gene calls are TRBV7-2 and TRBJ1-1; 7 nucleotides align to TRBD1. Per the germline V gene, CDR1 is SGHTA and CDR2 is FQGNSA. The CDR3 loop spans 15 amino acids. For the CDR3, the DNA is TGTGCCAGCAGCTTGCCGGGACAGAAGAACACTGAACCTTTCTTT. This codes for CASSLPGQKNTEPFF.

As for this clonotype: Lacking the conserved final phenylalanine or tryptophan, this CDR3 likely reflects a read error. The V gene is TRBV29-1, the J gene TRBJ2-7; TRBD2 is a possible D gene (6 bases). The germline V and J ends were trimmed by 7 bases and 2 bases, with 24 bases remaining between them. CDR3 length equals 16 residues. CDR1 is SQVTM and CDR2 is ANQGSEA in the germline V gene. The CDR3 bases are TGCAGCGCCATGACATTTGGGACTGGCACTCCCTACGAGCAGTACTTA. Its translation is CSAMTFGTGTPYEQYL.

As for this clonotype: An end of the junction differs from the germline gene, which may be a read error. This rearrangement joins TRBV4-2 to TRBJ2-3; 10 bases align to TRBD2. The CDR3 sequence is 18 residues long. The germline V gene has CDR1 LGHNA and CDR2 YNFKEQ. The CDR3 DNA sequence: TGTACCAGCAGCCAAGTTGAGGGTGGTAGCGGGGGGACAGATACGCAGTGTTTT. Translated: CTSSQVEGGSGGTDTQCF.

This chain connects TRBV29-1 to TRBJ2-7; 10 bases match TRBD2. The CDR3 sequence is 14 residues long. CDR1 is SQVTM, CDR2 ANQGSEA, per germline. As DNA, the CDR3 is TGCAACGCCCAGGGGCTAGCGGGAGATTACAAGCAGTACTTC. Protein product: CNAQGLAGDYKQYF.

The CDR3 spells CASNLIGLVGPYNEQFF. DNA of the CDR3: TGTGCCAGCAACTTGATAGGACTAGTTGGCCCCTACAATGAGCAGTTCTTC. The rearrangement links TRBV11-2 to TRBJ2-1; TRBD2 agrees at 7 bases. The germline gives CDR1 SGHAT, CDR2 FQNNGV. The length of the CDR3 is 17 residues. Unmatched junction bases numbered 14, after V lost 7 bases and J lost 2 bases. Full variable domain (missing parts from reference TRBV11-2 and TRBJ2-1): EAGVAQSPRYKIIEKRQSVAFWCNPISGHATLYWYQQILGQGPKLLIQFQNNGVVDDSQLPKDRFSAERLKGVDSTLKIQPAKLEDSAVYLCASNLIGLVGPYNEQFFGPGTRLTVL.

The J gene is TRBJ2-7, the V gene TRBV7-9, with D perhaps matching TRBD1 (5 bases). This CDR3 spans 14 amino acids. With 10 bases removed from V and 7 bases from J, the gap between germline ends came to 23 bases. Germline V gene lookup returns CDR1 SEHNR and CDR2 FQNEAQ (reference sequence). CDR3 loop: CATGRSAAGPEQYF. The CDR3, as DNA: TGTGCCACCGGCAGATCCGCGGCAGGGCCTGAGCAGTACTTC.

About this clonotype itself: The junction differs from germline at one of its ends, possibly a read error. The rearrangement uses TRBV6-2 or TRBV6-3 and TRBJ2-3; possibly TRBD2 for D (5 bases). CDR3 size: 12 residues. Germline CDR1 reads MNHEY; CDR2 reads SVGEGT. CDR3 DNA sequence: TGTGTCAGCAGTCTTCTAGCAAATACGCAGTATTTT. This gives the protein CVSSLLANTQYF.

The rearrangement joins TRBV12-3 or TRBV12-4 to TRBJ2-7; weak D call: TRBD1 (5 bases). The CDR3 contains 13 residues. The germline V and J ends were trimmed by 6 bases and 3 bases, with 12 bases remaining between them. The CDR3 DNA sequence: TGTGCCAGCAGGAGGACATGGATCTACGAGCAGTACTTC. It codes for CASRRTWIYEQYF.

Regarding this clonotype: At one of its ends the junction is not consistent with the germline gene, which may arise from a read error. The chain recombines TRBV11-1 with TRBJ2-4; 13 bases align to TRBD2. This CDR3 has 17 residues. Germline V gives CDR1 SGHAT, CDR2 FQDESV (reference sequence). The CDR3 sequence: CASSFPGTSGDKNIQYF. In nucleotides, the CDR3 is TGTGCTAGCAGTTTCCCCGGGACTAGCGGGGACAAAAACATTCAGTACTTC.

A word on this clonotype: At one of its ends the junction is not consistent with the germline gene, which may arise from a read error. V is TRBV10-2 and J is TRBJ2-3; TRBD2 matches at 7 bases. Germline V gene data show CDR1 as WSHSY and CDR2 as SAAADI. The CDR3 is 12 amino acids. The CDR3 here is CTCSHTSERTNF. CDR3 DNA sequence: TGCACCTGCAGCCACACTAGCGAGAGAACAAATTTT.

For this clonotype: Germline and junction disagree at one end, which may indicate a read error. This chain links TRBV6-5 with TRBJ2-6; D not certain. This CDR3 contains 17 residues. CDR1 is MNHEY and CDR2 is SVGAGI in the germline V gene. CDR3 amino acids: CTSSYGGSSSGANVLTF. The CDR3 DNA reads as TGTACCAGCAGTTACGGTGGCAGTTCCTCTGGGGCCAACGTCCTGACTTTC.

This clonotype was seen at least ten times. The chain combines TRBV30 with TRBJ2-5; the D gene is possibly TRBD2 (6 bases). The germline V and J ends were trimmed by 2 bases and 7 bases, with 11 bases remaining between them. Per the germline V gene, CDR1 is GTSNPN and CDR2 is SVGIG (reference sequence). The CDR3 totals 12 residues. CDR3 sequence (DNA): TGTGCCTGGAGTCTCATGGGGGGGACCCAGTACTTC. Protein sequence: CAWSLMGGTQYF.

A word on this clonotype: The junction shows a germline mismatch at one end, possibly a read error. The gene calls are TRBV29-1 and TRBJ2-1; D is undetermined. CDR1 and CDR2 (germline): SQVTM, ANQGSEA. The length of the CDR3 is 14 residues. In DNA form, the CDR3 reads TGCAGCGTTGTTCGGACGAAATCCTACGATGAGCAGTTCTTC. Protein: CSVVRTKSYDEQFF.

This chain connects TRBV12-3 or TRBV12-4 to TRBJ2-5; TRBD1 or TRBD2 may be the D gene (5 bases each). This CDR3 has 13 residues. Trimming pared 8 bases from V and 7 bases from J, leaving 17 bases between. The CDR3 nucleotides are TGTGCCAGCGTACGGGGACGGAAAGGGACCCAGTACTTC. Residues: CASVRGRKGTQYF.

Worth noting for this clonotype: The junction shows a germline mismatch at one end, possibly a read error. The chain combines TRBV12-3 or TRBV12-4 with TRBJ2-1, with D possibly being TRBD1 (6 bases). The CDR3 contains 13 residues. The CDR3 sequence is CTGSLGQNNEQLF. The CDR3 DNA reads TGTACCGGCAGTCTCGGACAGAACAATGAGCAGCTCTTC.

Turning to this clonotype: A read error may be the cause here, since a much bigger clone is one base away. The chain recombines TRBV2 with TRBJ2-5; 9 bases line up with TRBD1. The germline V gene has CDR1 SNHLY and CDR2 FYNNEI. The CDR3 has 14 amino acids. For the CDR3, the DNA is TGTGTCAGCAGCGACAGGGGGTCCCAAGAGACCCAGTACTTC. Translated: CVSSDRGSQETQYF.

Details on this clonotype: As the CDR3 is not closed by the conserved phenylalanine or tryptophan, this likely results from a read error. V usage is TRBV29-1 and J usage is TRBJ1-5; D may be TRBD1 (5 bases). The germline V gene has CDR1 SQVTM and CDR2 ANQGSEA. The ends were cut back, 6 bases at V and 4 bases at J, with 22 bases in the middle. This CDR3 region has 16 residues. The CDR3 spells CSVQAGLAGGNQPQHS. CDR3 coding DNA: TGCAGCGTCCAGGCAGGGCTAGCCGGAGGGAATCAGCCCCAGCATTCT.

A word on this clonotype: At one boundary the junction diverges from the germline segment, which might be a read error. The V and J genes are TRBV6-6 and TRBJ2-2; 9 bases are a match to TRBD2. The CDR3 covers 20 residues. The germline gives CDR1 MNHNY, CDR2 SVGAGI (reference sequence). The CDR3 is CGSSYMGTGLAGAKSGELFF. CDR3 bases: TGTGGCAGCAGTTACATGGGAACGGGATTAGCGGGAGCTAAGTCCGGGGAGCTGTTTTTT.

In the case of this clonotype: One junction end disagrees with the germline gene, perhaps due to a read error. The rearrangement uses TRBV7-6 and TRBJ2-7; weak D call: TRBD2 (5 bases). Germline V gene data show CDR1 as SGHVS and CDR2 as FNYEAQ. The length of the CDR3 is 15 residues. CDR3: CASSSQQGSTYEQYF. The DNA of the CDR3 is TGTGCCAGCAGCTCGCAACAAGGGAGTACCTACGAGCAGTATTTC.